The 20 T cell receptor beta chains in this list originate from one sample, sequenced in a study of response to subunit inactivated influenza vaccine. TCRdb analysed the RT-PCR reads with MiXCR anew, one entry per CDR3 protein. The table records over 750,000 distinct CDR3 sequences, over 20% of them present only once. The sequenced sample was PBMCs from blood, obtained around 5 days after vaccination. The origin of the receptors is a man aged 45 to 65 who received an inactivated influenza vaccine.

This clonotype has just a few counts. The CDR3 coding sequence is TGTGCCAGCAGCTCCCGGGACAGGGTCCACGAGCAGTACTTC. Protein sequence: CASSSRDRVHEQYF. V gene TRBV7-9 combines with J gene TRBJ2-7; 9 bases map to TRBD1. CDR1 SEHNR and CDR2 FQNEAQ come from the germline V gene (reference sequence). The CDR3 loop spans 14 amino acids. With 4 bases clipped from V and 5 bases from J, the junction kept 6 bases outside the gene matches. The full variable domain, with the rest looked up from reference TRBV7-9 and TRBJ2-7, is DTGVSQNPRHKITKRGQNVTFRCDPISEHNRLYWYRQTLGQGPEFLTYFQNEAQLEKSRLLSDRFSAERPKGSFSTLEIQRTEQGDSAMYLCASSSRDRVHEQYFGPGTRLTVT.

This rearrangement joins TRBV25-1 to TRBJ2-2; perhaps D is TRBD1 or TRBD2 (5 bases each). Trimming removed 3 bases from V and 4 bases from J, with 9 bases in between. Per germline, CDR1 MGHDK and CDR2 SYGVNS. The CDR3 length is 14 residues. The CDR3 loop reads CASSEHGGTGELFF. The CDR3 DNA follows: TGTGCCAGCAGTGAGCATGGGGGCACCGGGGAGCTGTTTTTT.

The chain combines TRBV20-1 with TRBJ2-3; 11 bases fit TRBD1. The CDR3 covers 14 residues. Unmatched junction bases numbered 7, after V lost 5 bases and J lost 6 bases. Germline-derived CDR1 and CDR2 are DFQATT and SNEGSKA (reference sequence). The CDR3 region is CSADGTGGLDTQYF. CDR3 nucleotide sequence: TGCAGTGCTGACGGGACAGGGGGTTTGGATACGCAGTATTTT.

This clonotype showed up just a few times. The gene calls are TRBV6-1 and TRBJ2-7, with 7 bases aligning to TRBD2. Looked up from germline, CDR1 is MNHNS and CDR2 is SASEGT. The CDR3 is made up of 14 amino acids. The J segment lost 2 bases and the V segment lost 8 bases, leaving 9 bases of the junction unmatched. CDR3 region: CASRRWAGAYEQYF. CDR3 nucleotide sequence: TGTGCCAGCCGACGCTGGGCGGGAGCCTACGAGCAGTACTTC.

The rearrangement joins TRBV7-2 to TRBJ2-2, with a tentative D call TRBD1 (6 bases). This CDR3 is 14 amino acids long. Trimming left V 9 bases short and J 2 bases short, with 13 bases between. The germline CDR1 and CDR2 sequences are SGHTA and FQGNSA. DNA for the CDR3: TGTGCCAGTGGAAAGGACAGAAACACCGGGGAGCTGTTTTTT. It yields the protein CASGKDRNTGELFF.

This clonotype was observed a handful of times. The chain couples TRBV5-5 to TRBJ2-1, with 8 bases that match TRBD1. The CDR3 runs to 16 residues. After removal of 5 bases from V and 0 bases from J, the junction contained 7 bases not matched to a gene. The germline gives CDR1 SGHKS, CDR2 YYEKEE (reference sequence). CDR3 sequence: CASRSAGGASYNEQFF. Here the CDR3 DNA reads TGTGCCAGCAGGTCTGCAGGGGGCGCCTCCTACAATGAGCAGTTCTTC. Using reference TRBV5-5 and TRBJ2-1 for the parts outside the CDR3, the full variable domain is DAGVTQSPTHLIKTRGQQVTLRCSPISGHKSVSWYQQVLGQGPQFIFQYYEKEERGRGNFPDRFSARQFPNYSSELNVNALLLGDSALYLCASRSAGGASYNEQFFGPGTRLTVL.

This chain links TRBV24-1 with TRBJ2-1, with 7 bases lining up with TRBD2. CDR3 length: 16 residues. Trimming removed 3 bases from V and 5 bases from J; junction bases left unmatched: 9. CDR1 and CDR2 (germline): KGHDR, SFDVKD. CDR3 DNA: TGTGCCACCAGTGATCCCACCGGGACTAAACACAATGAGCAGTTCTTC. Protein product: CATSDPTGTKHNEQFF.

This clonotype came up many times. The CDR3 DNA reads as TGTGCCAGTAGAGGACAGGGAGGCAATCAGCCCCAGCATTTT. It translates to CASRGQGGNQPQHF. The chain has TRBV19 and TRBJ1-5; 8 nucleotides agree with TRBD1. The CDR3 loop spans 14 amino acids. Trimming cost V 6 bases and J 2 bases; bases outside gene matches: 3. The V gene's germline CDR1 is LNHDA and CDR2 SQIVND (reference sequence).

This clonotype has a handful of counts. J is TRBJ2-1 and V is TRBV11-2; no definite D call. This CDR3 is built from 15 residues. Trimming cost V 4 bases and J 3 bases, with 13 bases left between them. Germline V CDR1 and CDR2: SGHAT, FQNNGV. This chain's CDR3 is CASSSTVGYYNEQFF. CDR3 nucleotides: TGTGCCAGCAGCTCTACCGTGGGATACTACAATGAGCAGTTCTTC.

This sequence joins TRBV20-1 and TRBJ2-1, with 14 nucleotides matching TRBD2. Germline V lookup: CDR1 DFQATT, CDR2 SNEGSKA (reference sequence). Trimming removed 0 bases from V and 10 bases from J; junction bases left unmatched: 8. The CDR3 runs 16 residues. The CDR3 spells CSARDPTSGGAGEQFF. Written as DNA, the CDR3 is TGCAGTGCTAGAGATCCGACTAGCGGGGGGGCAGGAGAGCAGTTCTTC.

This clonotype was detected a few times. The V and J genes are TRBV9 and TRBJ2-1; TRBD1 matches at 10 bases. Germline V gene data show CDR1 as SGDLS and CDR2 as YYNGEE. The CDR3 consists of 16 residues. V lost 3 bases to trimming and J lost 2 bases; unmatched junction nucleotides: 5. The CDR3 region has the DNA TGTGCCAGCAGCGAGGGGACAGGGGCGCCCTACAATGAGCAGTTCTTC. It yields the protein CASSEGTGAPYNEQFF.

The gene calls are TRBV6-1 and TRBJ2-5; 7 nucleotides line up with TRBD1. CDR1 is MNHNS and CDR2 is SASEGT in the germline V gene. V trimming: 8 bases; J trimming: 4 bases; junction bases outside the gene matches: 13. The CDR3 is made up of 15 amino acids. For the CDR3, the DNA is TGTGCCAGCCGGAGAGGGACAGCGGCCCTAGAGACCCAGTACTTC. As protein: CASRRGTAALETQYF.

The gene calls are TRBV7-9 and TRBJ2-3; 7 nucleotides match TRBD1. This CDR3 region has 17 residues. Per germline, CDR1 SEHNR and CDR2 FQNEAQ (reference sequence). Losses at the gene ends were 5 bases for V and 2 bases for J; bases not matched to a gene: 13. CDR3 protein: CASSLAHYRGYTDTQYF. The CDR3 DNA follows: TGTGCCAGCAGCCTCGCTCATTACAGGGGATACACAGATACGCAGTATTTT.

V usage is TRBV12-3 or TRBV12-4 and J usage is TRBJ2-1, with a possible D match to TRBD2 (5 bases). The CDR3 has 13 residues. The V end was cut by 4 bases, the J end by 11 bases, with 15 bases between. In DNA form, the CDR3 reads TGTGCCAGCAGTTCCGCCGGCACTAGTAAGCAGTTCTTC. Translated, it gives CASSSAGTSKQFF.

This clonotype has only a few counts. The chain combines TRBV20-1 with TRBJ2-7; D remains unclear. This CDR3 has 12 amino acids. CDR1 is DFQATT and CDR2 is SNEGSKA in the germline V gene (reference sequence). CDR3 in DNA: TGCAGCGGCCGCTGGATGGCCTACGAGCAGTACTTC. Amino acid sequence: CSGRWMAYEQYF.

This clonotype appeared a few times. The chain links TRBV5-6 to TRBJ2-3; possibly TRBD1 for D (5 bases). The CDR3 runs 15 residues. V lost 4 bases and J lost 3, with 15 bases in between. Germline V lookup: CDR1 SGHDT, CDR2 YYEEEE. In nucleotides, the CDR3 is TGTGCCAGCAGCCGGCTGACAGAATTAACAGATACGCAGTATTTT. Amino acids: CASSRLTELTDTQYF.

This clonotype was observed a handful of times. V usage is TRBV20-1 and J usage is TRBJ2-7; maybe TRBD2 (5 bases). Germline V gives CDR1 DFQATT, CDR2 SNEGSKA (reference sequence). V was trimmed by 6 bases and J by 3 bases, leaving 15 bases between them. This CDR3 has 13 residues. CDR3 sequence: CSALSLGSYEQYF. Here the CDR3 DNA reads TGCAGTGCCCTCTCCCTTGGGAGCTACGAGCAGTACTTC.

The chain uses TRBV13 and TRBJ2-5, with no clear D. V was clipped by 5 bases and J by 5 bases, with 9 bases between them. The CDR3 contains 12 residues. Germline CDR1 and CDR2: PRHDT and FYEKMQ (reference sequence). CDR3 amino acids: CASSPWKETQYF. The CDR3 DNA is TGTGCCAGCAGCCCCTGGAAGGAGACCCAGTACTTC.

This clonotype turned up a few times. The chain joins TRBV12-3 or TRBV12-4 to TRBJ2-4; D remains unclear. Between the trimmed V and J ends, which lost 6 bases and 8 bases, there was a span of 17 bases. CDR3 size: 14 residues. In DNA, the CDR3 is TGTGCCAGCAGCTCCACGGGTTGGGTGGACATTCAGTACTTC. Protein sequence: CASSSTGWVDIQYF.

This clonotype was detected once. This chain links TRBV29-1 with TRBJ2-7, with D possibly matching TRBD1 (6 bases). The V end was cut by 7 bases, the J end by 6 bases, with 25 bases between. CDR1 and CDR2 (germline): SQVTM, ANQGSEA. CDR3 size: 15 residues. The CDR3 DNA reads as TGCAGCGCTACTCCCGACGGCTTACTAGGGGGCGAGCAGTACTTC. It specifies CSATPDGLLGGEQYF.